This entry is about one TCR beta chain. Its antigen is not identified. Profiled with immunoSEQ multiplex PCR; TCRdb holds only in-frame clones, not every one. The sample consists of roughly 100,000 clones, 90% to 95% of them appearing once. V lost 1 base, J lost 12 bases, and 10 bases lay in between. The CDR3 totals 12 residues. CDR1 and CDR2 (germline): SEHNR, FQNEAQ (reference sequence). The data derive from a study of siplizumab effects on memory and regulatory T cells. Broader study findings: Naive T cells appeared more diverse than memory cells and seemed to be major alloresponse contributors.

This TCR derives from a human donor in good health. Material: CD8+ T cells sorted from blood. The J gene is TRBJ2-1, the V gene TRBV7-9, with a weak D call TRBD1 (5 bases). The chain's CDR3 is CASSLVGDGQFF. The CDR3, as DNA: TGTGCCAGCAGCTTAGTAGGGGATGGGCAGTTCTTC.